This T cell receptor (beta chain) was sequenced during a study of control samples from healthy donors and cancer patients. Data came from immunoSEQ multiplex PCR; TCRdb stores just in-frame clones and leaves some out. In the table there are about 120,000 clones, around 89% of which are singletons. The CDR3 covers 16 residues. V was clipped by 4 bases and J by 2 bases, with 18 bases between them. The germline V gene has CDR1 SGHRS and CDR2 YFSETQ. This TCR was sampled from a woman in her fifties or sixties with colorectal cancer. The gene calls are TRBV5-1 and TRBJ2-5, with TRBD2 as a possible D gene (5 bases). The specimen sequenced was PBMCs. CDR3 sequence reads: CASSPHRLPSQETQYF. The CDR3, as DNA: TGCGCCAGCAGCCCACACCGACTACCCTCACAAGAGACCCAGTACTTC.